The clone carrying this T cell receptor beta chain was seen many times. The antigen remains undetermined. The data were obtained in a study of spatial heterogeneity in lung cancer. For the study at large: The average count in raw reads for each unique TCR and UMI combination exceeded 9.5 appearances.

Broader study findings: Whereas they appeared in blood less at follow-up, ubiquitous expanded tumor TCRs appeared there more at resection.

The time point denotes: sample taken at primary tumor resection. Whole RNA came from tumor, nontumor lung or frozen PBMC and was sequenced without being sorted. A total of around 72 untreated early-stage non-small cell lung cancer patients served as donors. Trimming removed 0 bases from V and 15 bases from J; junction bases left unmatched: 13. Per the germline V gene, CDR1 is DFQATT and CDR2 is SNEGSKA (reference sequence). This CDR3 is 14 amino acids long. In TCRdb, the 5' RACE reads were re-called with MiXCR into one record per CDR3 protein. Altogether about 23,000 distinct CDR3 sequences are present, approximately 5% being singletons, with the ten largest covering more than 4%.

The source of this sequence is a male donor with early-stage non-small cell lung cancer. This chain links TRBV20-1 with TRBJ2-4, with TRBD1 matching over 8 bases. The source was PBMCs, collected at surgery. The CDR3 loop reads CSARDQGTGPPGYF. CDR3 in DNA: TGCAGTGCTAGAGATCAAGGGACAGGACCTCCGGGGTACTTC.